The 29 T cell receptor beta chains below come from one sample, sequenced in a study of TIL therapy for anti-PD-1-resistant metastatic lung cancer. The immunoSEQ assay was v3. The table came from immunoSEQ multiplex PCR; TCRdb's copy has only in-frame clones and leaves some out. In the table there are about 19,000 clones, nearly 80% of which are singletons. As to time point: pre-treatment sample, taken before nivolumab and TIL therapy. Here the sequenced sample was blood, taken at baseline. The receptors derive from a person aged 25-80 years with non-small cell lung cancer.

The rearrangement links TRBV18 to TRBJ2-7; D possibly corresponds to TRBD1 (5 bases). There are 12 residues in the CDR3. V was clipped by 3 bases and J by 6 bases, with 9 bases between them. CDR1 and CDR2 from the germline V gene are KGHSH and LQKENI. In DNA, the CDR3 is TGTGCCAGCTCACCCCCTCAGGGCGAGCAGTACTTC. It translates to CASSPPQGEQYF.

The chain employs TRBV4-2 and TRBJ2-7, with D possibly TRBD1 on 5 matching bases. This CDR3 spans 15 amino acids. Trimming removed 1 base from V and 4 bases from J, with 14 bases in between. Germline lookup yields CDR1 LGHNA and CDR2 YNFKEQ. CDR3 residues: CASSQAFARDYEQYF. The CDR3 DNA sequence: TGTGCCAGCAGCCAAGCTTTTGCCAGGGATTACGAGCAGTACTTC.

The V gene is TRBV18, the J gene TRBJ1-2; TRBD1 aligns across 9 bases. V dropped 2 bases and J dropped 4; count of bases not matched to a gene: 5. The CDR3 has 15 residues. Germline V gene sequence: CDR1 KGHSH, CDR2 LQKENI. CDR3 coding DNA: TGTGCCAGCTCACCAGGGGACAGGGTGGCCTATGGCTACACCTTC. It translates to CASSPGDRVAYGYTF. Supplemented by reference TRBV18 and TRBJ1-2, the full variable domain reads NAGVMQNPRHLVRRRGQEARLRCSPMKGHSHVYWYRQLPEEGLKFMVYLQKENIIDESGMPKERFSAEFPKEGPSILRIQQVVRGDSAAYFCASSPGDRVAYGYTFGSGTRLTVV.

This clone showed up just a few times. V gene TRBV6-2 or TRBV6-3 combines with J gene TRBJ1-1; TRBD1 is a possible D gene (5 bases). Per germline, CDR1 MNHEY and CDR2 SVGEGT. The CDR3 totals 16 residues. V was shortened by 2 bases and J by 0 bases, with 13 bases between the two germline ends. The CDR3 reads CASSYPSGHMNTEAFF. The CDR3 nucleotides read TGTGCCAGCAGTTACCCGAGTGGACATATGAACACTGAAGCTTTCTTT.

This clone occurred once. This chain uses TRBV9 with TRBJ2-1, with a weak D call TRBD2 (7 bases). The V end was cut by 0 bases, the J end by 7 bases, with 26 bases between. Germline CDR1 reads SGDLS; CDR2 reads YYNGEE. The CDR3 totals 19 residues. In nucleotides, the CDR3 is TGTGCCAGCAGCGTAGCTACGACCCCCCTAGGGGGGGGTCGGAATGAGCAGTTCTTC. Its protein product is CASSVATTPLGGGRNEQFF.

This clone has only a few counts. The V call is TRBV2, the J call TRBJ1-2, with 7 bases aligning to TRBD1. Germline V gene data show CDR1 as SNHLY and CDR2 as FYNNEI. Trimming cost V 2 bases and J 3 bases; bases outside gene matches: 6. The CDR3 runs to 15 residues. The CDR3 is CASSEYRTGDYGYTF. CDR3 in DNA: TGTGCCAGCAGTGAATACCGGACAGGCGACTATGGCTACACCTTC.

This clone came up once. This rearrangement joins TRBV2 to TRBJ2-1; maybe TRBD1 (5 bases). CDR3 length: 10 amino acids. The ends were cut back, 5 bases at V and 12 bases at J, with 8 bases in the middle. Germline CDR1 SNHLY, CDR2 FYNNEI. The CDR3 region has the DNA TGTGCCAGCAGTACTGGGGCGCAGTTCTTC. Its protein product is CASSTGAQFF.

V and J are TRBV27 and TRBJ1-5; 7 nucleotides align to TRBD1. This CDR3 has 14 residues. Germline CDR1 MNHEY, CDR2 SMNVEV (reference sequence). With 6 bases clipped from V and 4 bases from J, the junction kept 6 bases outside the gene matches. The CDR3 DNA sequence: TGTGCCAGCAGACAGGGGAACAGAAATCAGCCCCAGCATTTT. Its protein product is CASRQGNRNQPQHF.

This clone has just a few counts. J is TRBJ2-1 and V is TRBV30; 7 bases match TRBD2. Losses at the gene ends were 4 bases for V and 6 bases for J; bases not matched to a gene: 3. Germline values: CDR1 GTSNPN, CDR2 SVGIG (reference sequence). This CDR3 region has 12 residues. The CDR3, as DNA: TGTGCCTGGAAGGGCGGGAGCAATGAGCAGTTCTTC. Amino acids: CAWKGGSNEQFF.

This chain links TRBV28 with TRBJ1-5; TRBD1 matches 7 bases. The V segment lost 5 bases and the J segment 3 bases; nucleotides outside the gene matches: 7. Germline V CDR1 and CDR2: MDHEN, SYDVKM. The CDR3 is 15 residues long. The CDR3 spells CASSTHRGANQPQHF. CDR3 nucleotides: TGTGCCAGCAGTACCCACAGGGGTGCCAATCAGCCCCAGCATTTT. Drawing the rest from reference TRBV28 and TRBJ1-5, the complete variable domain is DVKVTQSSRYLVKRTGEKVFLECVQDMDHENMFWYRQDPGLGLRLIYFSYDVKMKEKGDIPEGYSVSREKKERFSLILESASTNQTSMYLCASSTHRGANQPQHFGDGTRLSIL.

The CDR3 DNA reads TGTGCCAGCAGCTCGCGACACCTCGGGGGCTACACCTTC. Amino acid sequence: CASSSRHLGGYTF. The chain carries TRBV7-9 and TRBJ1-2; no definite D call. Germline CDR1 and CDR2: SEHNR and FQNEAQ (reference sequence). Trimming shortened V by 4 bases and J by 8 bases, and 14 bases separated the two germline ends. The CDR3 is 13 residues long.

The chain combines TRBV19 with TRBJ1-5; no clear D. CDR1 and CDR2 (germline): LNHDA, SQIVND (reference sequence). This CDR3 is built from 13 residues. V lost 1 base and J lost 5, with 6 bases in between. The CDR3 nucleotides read TGTGCCAGTAGTATAGCCCGCGATCAGCCCCAGCATTTT. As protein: CASSIARDQPQHF.

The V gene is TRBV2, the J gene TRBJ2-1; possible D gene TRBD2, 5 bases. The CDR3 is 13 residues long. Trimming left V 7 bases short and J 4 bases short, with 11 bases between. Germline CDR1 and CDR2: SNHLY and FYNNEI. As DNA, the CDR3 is TGTGCCAGCAAATCACGGACTTACAATGAGCAGTTCTTC. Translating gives CASKSRTYNEQFF.

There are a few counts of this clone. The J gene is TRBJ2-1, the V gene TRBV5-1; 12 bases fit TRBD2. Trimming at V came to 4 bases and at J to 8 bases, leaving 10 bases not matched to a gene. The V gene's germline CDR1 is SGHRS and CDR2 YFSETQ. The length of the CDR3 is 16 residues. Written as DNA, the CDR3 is TGCGCCAGCAGCATCACCGGGACTAGCGGGTTGGATGAGCAGTTCTTC. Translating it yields CASSITGTSGLDEQFF.

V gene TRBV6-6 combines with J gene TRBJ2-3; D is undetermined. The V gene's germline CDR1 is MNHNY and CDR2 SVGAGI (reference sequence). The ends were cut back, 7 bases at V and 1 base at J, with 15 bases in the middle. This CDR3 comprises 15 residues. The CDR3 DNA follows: TGTGCCAGCAAACGCCCAGAAATACGCACAGATACGCAGTATTTT. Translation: CASKRPEIRTDTQYF.

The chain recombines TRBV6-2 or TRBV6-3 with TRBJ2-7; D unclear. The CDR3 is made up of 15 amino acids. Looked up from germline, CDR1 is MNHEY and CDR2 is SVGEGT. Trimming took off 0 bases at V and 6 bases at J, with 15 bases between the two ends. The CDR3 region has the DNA TGTGCCAGCAGTTACTCCTACCAGGCGGCCAGCGAGCAGTACTTC. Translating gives CASSYSYQAASEQYF.

This CDR3 reads CASSFWGSTDTQYF. For the CDR3, the DNA is TGTGCCAGCAGCTTTTGGGGGAGCACAGATACGCAGTATTTT. The chain employs TRBV11-2 and TRBJ2-3; D may be TRBD1 or TRBD2 (5 bases each). The CDR3 consists of 14 residues. Germline CDR1 is SGHAT and CDR2 is FQNNGV. V was shortened by 3 bases and J by 0 bases, with 7 bases between the two germline ends.

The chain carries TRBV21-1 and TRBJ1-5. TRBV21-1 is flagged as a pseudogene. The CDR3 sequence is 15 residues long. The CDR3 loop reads CASSGGGRKEQPQHF. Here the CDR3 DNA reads TGTGCCAGCAGCGGGGGAGGGCGCAAGGAACAGCCCCAGCATTTT.

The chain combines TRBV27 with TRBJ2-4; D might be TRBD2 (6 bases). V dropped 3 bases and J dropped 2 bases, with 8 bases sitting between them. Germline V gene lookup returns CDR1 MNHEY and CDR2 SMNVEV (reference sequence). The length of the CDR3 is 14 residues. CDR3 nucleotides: TGTGCCAGCAGTTTCGGGGGACCCAAAAACATTCAGTACTTC. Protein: CASSFGGPKNIQYF.

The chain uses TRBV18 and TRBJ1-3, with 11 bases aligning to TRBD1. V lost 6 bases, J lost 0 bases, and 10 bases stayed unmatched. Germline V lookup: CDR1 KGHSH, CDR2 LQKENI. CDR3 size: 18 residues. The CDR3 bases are TGTGCCAGCTCTCCTGGACAGGGGGCATCAAACTCTGGAAACACCATATATTTT. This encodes CASSPGQGASNSGNTIYF.

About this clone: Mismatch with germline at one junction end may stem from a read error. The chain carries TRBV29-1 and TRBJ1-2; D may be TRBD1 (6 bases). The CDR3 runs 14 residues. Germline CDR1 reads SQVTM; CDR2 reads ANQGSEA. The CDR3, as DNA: TGCAGCGTTGAAAGGCAGGGGCCTAAGTATGGCTACACCTTC. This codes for CSVERQGPKYGYTF.

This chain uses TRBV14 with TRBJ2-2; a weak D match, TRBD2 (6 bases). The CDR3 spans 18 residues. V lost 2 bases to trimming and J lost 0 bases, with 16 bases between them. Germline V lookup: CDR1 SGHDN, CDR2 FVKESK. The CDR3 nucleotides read TGTGCCAGCAGCCAATTCCGACTGGGACTCGCGAACACCGGGGAGCTGTTTTTT. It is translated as CASSQFRLGLANTGELFF.

The CDR3 reads CAWSGQPNTEAFF. In DNA form, the CDR3 reads TGTGCCTGGAGTGGGCAGCCAAACACTGAAGCTTTCTTT. The chain has TRBV30 and TRBJ1-1; no clear D. The V and J ends lost 1 base and 2 bases respectively, with 8 bases between them. The CDR3 is made up of 13 amino acids. Germline values: CDR1 GTSNPN, CDR2 SVGIG (reference sequence).

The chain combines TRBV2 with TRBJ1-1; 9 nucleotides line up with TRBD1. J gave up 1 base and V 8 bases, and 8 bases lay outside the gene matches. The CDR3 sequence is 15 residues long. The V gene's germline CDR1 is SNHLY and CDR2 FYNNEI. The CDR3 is CASYLRDRANTEAFF. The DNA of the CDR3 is TGTGCCAGCTACTTACGGGACAGGGCGAACACTGAAGCTTTCTTT.

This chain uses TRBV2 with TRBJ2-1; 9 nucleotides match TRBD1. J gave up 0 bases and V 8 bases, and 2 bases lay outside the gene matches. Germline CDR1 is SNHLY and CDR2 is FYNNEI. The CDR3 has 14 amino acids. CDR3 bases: TGTGCCAGCCCGGGACAGGGCTCCTACAATGAGCAGTTCTTC. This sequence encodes CASPGQGSYNEQFF.

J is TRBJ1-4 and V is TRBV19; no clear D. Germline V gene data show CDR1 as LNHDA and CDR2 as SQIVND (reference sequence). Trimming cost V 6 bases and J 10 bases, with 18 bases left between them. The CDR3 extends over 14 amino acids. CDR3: CASRPPDPAGKLFF. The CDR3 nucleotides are TGTGCCAGTAGGCCCCCCGATCCCGCCGGAAAACTGTTTTTT.

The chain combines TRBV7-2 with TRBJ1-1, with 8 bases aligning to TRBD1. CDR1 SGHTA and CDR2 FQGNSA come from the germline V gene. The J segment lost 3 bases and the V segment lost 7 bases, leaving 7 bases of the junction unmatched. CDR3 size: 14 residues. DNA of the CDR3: TGTGCCAGCACCGTCAGGGGGCGCGACACTGAAGCTTTCTTT. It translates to CASTVRGRDTEAFF.

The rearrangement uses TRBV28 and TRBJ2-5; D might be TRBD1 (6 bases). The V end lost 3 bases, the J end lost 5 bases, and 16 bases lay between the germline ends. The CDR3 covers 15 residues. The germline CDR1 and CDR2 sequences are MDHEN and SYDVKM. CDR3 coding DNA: TGTGCCAGCAGTTTTCCCGTCGACAGGAGGGAGACCCAGTACTTC. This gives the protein CASSFPVDRRETQYF.

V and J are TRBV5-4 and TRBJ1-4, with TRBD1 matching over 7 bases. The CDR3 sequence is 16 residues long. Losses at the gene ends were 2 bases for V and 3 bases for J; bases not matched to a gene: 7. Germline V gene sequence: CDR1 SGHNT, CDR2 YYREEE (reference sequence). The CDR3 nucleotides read TGTGCCAGCAGCTTTGAGGGGGCCAGCGCTAATGAAAAACTGTTTTTT. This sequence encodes CASSFEGASANEKLFF.